The source of this T cell receptor beta chain is a study of T cell repertoires in aging, cancer and after chemotherapy. The template was genomic DNA from peripheral blood, not RNA. This CDR3 is built from 14 residues. Germline V gene lookup returns CDR1 KGHSH and CDR2 LQKENI. Trimming stripped 2 bases from V and 0 bases from J, with 6 bases between. Rearranged V-D-J TRB sequences were amplified with a mixed TRB-A/B primer pool. In TCRdb, the multiplex PCR reads were re-called with MiXCR into one record per CDR3 protein. The sample carries roughly 6,000 distinct CDR3 sequences, 38% recorded once. Notes on the study in general: The repertoire data cannot show anything about immunological memory following chemotherapy.

This clonotype has a handful of counts. Antigen specificity is unknown. The sequenced sample was blood. The chain recombines TRBV18 with TRBJ2-3; D remains unclear. This clonotype was obtained from a human donor with a blood cancer. CDR3 region: CASSPVGSTDTQYF. CDR3 in DNA: TGTGCCAGCTCACCAGTCGGGAGCACAGATACGCAGTATTTT.